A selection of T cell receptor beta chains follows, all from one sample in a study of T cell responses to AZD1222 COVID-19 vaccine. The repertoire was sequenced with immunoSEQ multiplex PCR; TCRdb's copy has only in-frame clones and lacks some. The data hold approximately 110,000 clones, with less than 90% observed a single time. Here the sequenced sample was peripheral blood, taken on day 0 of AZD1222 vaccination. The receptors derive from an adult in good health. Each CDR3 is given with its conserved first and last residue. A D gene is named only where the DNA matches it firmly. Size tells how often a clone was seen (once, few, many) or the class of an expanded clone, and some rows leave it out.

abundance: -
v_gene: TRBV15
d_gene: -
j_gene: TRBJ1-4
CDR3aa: CATSRLEGRGREKLFF
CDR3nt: TGTGCCACCAGCAGATTAGAGGGACGAGGGAGGGAAAAACTGTTTTTT

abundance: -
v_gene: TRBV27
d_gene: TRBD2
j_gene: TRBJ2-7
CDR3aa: CASRRAGGPNYEQYF
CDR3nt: TGTGCCAGCAGGAGAGCGGGGGGGCCTAACTACGAGCAGTACTTC

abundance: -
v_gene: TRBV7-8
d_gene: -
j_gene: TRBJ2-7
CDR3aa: CASSFTGGGTYEQYF
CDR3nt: TGTGCCAGCAGCTTCACAGGTGGGGGGACCTACGAGCAGTACTTC

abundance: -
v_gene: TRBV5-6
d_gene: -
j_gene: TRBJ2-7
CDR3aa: CASRRGSGPYEQYF
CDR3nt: TGTGCCAGCAGAAGAGGCAGCGGGCCCTACGAGCAGTACTTC

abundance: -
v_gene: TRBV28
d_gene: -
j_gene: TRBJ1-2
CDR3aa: CASSLRTTTALYGYTF
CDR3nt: TGTGCCAGCAGTTTAAGAACGACTACCGCACTCTATGGCTACACCTTC

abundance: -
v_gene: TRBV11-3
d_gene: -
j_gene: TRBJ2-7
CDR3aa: CASSWALGYEQYF
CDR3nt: TGTGCCAGCAGCTGGGCCCTGGGATACGAGCAGTACTTC

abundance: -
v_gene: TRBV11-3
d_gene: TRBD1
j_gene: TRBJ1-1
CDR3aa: CASSQGQGSMNTEAFF
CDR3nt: TGTGCCAGCAGCCAGGGACAGGGAAGCATGAACACTGAAGCTTTCTTT

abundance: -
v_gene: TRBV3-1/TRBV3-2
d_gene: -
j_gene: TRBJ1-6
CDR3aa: CASSRAPYNSPLHF
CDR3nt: TGTGCCAGCAGCCGTGCCCCCTATAATTCACCCCTCCACTTT

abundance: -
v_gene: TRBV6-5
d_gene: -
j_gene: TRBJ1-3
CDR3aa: CASSLTGYSGNTIYF
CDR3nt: TGTGCCAGCAGCCTCACAGGTTACTCTGGAAACACCATATATTTT

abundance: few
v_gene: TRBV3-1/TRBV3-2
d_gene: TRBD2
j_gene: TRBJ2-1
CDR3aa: CASSQASGGSNEQFF
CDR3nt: TGTGCCAGCAGCCAAGCTAGCGGGGGTTCCAATGAGCAGTTCTTC